This T cell receptor beta chain was obtained from a study of T cell responses to AZD1222 COVID-19 vaccine. The CDR3 length is 18 residues. Between the trimmed V and J ends, which lost 0 bases and 0 bases, there was a span of 18 bases. Germline loops: CDR1 LGHNA, CDR2 YSLEER. Assay: immunoSEQ multiplex PCR; the TCRdb copy retains only in-frame clones and omits some. The sample lists tens of thousands of clones, over 80% occurring once. This receptor was taken from an adult in good health. The source material was peripheral blood, sampled on day 0 of MenACWY control vaccination. The gene calls are TRBV4-3 and TRBJ2-7; D remains ambiguous. Here the CDR3 DNA reads TGCGCCAGCAGCCAAGAATCCCCTATGGCGACGAGCTCCTACGAGCAGTACTTC. This codes for CASSQESPMATSSYEQYF.